The rows below give T cell receptor beta chains drawn from one sample of a study of T cell repertoires in cytomegalovirus infection. Their cognate antigens are unknown. TCRdb passed the reads through MiXCR, listing each CDR3 protein once. The data hold about 920,000 distinct CDR3 sequences, with around a third observed a single time. The source material was cultured CD8+ T cells from PBMCs, sampled from culture after CMV antigen stimulation. These receptors originate from a human donor in good health (CMV status not recorded). Some clones in this sample may be carry-over from other donors' samples. The CDR3 runs from the conserved cysteine through the conserved F or W. The D gene is left open where the match is weak. Size tells how often a clone was seen (once, few, many) or the class of an expanded clone, and some rows leave it out.

d_call j_call v_call clone_size cdr3_nt cdr3_aa
. TRBJ2-6 TRBV6-5 . TGTGCCAGCAGTTACCGCACTCCCACAGGGTATGAGTCTACTGGGGCCAACGTCCTGACTTTC CASSYRTPTGYESTGANVLTF
. TRBJ1-1 TRBV27 . TGTGCCAGCACCCCTCGGGCAAACACTGAAGCTTTCTTT CASTPRANTEAFF
. TRBJ2-7 TRBV10-3 few TGTGCCACCATGGGCGACTCTCTCGAGCAGTACTTC CATMGDSLEQYF
TRBD1 TRBJ2-2 TRBV5-1 . TGCGCCAGCAGCAATTCGGGACAGCTAAACACCGGGGAGCTGTTTTTT CASSNSGQLNTGELFF
TRBD1 TRBJ1-2 TRBV6-5 . TGTGCCAGCACCCAGGGGGACAGGAGGAACTATGGCTACACCTTC CASTQGDRRNYGYTF
. TRBJ2-3 TRBV2 . TGTGCCAGCAGTGCTAGGGGGGCTAGCACAGATACGCAGTATTTT CASSARGASTDTQYF
. TRBJ1-4 TRBV5-6 . TGTGCCAGCAGCCGGATGCACAGGGCTGAAAAACTGTTTTTT CASSRMHRAEKLFF
TRBD1 TRBJ2-7 TRBV12-3/TRBV12-4 . TGTGCCAACAGCCCAGGACAGGGGTATTCCTACGAGCAGTACTTT CANSPGQGYSYEQYF
TRBD2 TRBJ2-5 TRBV6-6 . TGTGCCAGCAAAGAGCGGGGGGGGAAAGAGACCCAGTACTTC CASKERGGKETQYF
. TRBJ2-5 TRBV7-9 . TGTGCCAGCACCCAGGGGTCGATCTCCCCCCAAGAGACCCAGTACTTC CASTQGSISPQETQYF
. TRBJ1-1 TRBV19 . TGTGCCAGTAGTATTGGTTCGGGGGTGGCCACTGAAGCTTTCTTT CASSIGSGVATEAFF
TRBD1 TRBJ1-2 TRBV7-2 many TGTGCCAGCAGCTTCGATTTACAGGGGACGAATGGCTACACCTTC CASSFDLQGTNGYTF
TRBD1 TRBJ2-2 TRBV5-3 . TGTGCCAGCAGTACCGGGACAGGCCTCCGGGAGCTGTTTTTT CASSTGTGLRELFF
. TRBJ2-2 TRBV6-6 once TGTGCCAGCACCGACAGGAAGAACACCGGGGAGCTGTTTTTT CASTDRKNTGELFF
. TRBJ1-2 TRBV28 few TGTGCCAGCGCCCGGGATGGGAGTCATGGCTACACCTTC CASARDGSHGYTF
. TRBJ2-2 TRBV13 . TGTGCCAGCAGCTCCTCCGGACAGACCGGGGAGCTGTTTTTT CASSSSGQTGELFF
TRBD1 TRBJ1-1 TRBV7-9 few TGTGCCAGCAGCAGCGGGACAGGGGGAGGCACTGAAGCTTTCTTT CASSSGTGGGTEAFF
. TRBJ2-7 TRBV12-3/TRBV12-4 . TGTGCCAGCAGTTTAGACAGACCCTACGAGCAGTACTTC CASSLDRPYEQYF
TRBD1 TRBJ2-2 TRBV28 . TGTGCCAGCAGTTTCGCCGGGACAGGGGACACCGGGGAGCTGTTTTTT CASSFAGTGDTGELFF
TRBD1 TRBJ2-2 TRBV28 many TGTGCCAGCAGCCACCCTTGGACAGGGGCCGCCGGGGAGCTGTTTTTT CASSHPWTGAAGELFF
. TRBJ2-7 TRBV7-9 few TGTGCCAGCAGCTCTAGAGGGGGTTCCAGCTCCTACGAGCAGTACTTC CASSSRGGSSSYEQYF
TRBD1 TRBJ2-4 TRBV7-9 . TGTGCCAGCAGCTTGGTGAAGGGGGCGAACAAAAACATTCAGTACTTC CASSLVKGANKNIQYF
. TRBJ2-5 TRBV19 . TGTGCCAGTAGTTTCCGAGGAGGTCTACACCAAGAGACCCAGTACTTC CASSFRGGLHQETQYF
. TRBJ2-3 TRBV27 . TGTGCCAGCAGCTCACGGGGCCGGGGGGATACGCAGTATTTT CASSSRGRGDTQYF
. TRBJ2-5 TRBV20-1 . TGCAGTGCTAGACTACAGGGAGACCAGTACTTC CSARLQGDQYF
. TRBJ1-1 TRBV7-3 few TGTGCCAGCAGCTTCATCAGGGAGCCGAACACTGAAGCTTTCTTT CASSFIREPNTEAFF
TRBD1 TRBJ2-3 TRBV27 few TGTGCCAGCAGTTCCACTCGGACAGGGTTGGCAGATACGCAGTATTTT CASSSTRTGLADTQYF
TRBD1 TRBJ2-5 TRBV7-3 . TGTGCCAGCAGCTTAAAGCCTAAGGGGGCGGGAGAGACCCAGTACTTC CASSLKPKGAGETQYF
TRBD1 TRBJ2-1 TRBV6-6 few TGTGCCAGCAGTTGGGACAGGGGCGATGAGCAGTTCTTC CASSWDRGDEQFF
TRBD1 TRBJ2-2 TRBV15 . TGTGCCACCTCCGGGGACAGGGAGATCACCGGGGAGCTGTTTTTT CATSGDREITGELFF
TRBD2 TRBJ2-1 TRBV20-1 few TGCAGTGCTAGAGTCTGGGTAGCGGGGCACAATGAGCAGTTCTTC CSARVWVAGHNEQFF
. TRBJ2-6 TRBV29-1 . TGCAGCGTTGTTTTAGGGGATGGTGGGGCCAACGTCCTGACTTTC CSVVLGDGGANVLTF
TRBD1 TRBJ1-1 TRBV5-5 few TGTGCCAGCAGCTTCGGGGGACAGGGGGTCACTGAAGCTTTCTTT CASSFGGQGVTEAFF
. TRBJ2-2 TRBV6-4 . TGTGCCAGCAGTGACAGGGCTCCCGGGGAGCTGTTTTTT CASSDRAPGELFF